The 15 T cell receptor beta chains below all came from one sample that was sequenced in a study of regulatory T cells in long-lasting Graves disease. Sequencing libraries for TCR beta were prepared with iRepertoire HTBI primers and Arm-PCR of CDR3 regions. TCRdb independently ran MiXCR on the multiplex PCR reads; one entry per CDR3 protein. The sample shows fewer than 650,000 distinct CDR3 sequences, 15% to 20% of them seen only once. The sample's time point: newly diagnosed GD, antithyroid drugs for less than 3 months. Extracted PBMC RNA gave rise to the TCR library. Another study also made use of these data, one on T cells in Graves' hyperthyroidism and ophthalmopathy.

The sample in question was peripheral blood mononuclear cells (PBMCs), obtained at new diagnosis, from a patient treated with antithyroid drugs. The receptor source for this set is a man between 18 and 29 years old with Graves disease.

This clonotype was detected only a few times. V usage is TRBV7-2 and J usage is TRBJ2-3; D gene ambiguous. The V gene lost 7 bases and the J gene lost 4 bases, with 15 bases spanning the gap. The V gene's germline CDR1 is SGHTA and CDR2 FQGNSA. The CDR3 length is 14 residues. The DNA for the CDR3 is TGTGCCAGCAACCCCACAGCTACGGCAGATACGCAGTATTTT. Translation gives CASNPTATADTQYF.

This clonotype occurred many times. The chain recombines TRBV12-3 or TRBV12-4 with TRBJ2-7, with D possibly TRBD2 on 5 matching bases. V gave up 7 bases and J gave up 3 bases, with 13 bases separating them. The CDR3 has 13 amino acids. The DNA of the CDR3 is TGTGCCAGCACCGCGGACTCAGTCTACGAGCAGTACTTC. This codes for CASTADSVYEQYF.

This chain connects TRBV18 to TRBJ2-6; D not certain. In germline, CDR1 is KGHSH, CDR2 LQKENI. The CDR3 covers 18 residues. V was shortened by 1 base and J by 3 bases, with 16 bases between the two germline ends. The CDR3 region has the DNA TGTGCCAGCTCACCACTCACAGCTCAGTTCGTTGGGGCCAACGTCCTGACTTTC. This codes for CASSPLTAQFVGANVLTF.

CDR3 DNA sequence: TGTGCCAGCAGTTGGGACAGGACACAAAAAGAGAACACTGAAGCTTTCTTT. Translated, it gives CASSWDRTQKENTEAFF. This sequence joins TRBV6-4 and TRBJ1-1; 8 positions agree with TRBD1. This CDR3 is 17 amino acids long. Germline CDR1 MRHNA, CDR2 SNTAGT. J gave up 1 base and V 5 bases, and 12 bases lay outside the gene matches.

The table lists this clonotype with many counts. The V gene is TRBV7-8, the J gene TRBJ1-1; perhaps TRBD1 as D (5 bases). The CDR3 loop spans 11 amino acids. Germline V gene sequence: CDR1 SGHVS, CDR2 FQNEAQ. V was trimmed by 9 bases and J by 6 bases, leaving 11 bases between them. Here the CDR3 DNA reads TGTGCCAGTGGGGCGGGGCCTGAAGCTTTCTTT. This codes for CASGAGPEAFF. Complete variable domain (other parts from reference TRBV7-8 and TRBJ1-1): GAGVSQSPRYKVAKRGQDVALRCDPISGHVSLFWYQQALGQGPEFLTYFQNEAQLDKSGLPSDRFFAERPEGSVSTLKIQRTQQEDSAVYLCASGAGPEAFFGQGTRLTVV.

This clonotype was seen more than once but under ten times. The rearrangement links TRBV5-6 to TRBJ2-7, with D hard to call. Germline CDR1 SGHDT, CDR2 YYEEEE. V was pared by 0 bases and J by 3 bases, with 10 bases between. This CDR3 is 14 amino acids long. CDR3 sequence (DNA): TGTGCCAGCAGCTTGGACTCCTCGGGCTACGAGCAGTACTTC. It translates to CASSLDSSGYEQYF.

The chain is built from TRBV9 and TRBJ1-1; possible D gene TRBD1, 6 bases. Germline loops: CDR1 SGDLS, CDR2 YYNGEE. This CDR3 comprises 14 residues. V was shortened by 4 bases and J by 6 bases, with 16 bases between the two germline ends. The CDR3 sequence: CASSSRTGSPEAFF. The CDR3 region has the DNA TGTGCCAGCAGCTCAAGAACAGGGAGCCCTGAAGCTTTCTTT.

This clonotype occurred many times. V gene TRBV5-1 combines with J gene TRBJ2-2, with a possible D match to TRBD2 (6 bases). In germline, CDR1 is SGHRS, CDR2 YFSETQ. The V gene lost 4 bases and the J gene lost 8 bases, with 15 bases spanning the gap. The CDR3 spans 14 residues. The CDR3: CASSPGLQKGELFF. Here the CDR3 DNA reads TGCGCCAGCAGCCCGGGACTTCAGAAAGGGGAGCTGTTTTTT. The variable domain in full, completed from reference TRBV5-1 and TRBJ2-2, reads KAGVTQTPRYLIKTRGQQVTLSCSPISGHRSVSWYQQTPGQGLQFLFEYFSETQRNKGNFPGRFSGRQFSNSRSEMNVSTLELGDSALYLCASSPGLQKGELFFGEGSRLTVL.

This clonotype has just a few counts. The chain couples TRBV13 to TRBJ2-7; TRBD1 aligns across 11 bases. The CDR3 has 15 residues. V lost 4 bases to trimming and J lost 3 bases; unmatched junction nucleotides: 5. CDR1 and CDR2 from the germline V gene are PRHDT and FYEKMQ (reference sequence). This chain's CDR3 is CASSSTGQGVYEQYF. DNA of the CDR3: TGTGCCAGCAGCTCAACGGGACAGGGGGTCTACGAGCAGTACTTC.

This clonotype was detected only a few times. The CDR3 sequence is CSARMGGGTAQPQHF. The CDR3 DNA reads TGCAGTGCTAGAATGGGGGGCGGAACGGCTCAGCCCCAGCATTTT. The chain has TRBV20-1 and TRBJ1-5; a possible D gene is TRBD1 (6 bases). V lost 2 bases to trimming and J lost 6 bases, with 17 bases between them. The CDR3 runs to 15 residues. In germline, CDR1 is DFQATT, CDR2 SNEGSKA (reference sequence).

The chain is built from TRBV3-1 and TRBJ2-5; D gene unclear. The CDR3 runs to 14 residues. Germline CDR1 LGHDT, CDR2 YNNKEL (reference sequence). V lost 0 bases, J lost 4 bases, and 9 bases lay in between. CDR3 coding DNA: TGTGCCAGCAGCCAAGAATACCAGCGAGAGACCCAGTACTTC. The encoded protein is CASSQEYQRETQYF.

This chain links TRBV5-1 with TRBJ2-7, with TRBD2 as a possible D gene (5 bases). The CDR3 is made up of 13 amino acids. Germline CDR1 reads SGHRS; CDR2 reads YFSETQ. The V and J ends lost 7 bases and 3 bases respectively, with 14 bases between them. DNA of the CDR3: TGCGCCAGCTCCGACGCGGAGGACTACGAGCAGTACTTC. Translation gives CASSDAEDYEQYF.

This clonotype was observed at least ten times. Here the CDR3 DNA reads TGTGCCAGCAGCTTAACGAAGGGAGCAGATACGCAGTATTTT. Translation: CASSLTKGADTQYF. The V call is TRBV7-3, the J call TRBJ2-3; maybe TRBD2 (5 bases). Trimming pared 0 bases from V and 4 bases from J, leaving 8 bases between. The CDR3 loop spans 14 amino acids. Germline CDR1 SGHTA, CDR2 FQGTGA. The complete variable domain, with remaining parts taken from reference TRBV7-3 and TRBJ2-3, reads GAGVSQTPSNKVTEKGKYVELRCDPISGHTALYWYRQSLGQGPEFLIYFQGTGAADDSGLPNDRFFAVRPEGSVSTLKIQRTERGDSAVYLCASSLTKGADTQYFGPGTRLTVL.

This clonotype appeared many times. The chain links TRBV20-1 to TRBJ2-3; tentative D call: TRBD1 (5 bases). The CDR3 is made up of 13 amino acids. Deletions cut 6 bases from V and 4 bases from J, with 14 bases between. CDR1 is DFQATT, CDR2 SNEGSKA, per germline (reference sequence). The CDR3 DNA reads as TGCAGTGCCCTTGGGGCGGTATCAGATACGCAGTATTTT. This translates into CSALGAVSDTQYF.

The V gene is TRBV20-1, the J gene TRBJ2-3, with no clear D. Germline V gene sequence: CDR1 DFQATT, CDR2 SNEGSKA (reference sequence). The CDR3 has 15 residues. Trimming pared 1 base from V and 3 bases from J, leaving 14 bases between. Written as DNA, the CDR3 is TGCAGTGCTAGAGCCGACTTGTTAAGAACAGATACGCAGTATTTT. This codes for CSARADLLRTDTQYF.